The 18 T cell receptor beta chains in this list originate from one sample, sequenced in a study of early T cells in non-severe SARS-CoV-2 infection. Each CDR3 protein is one row after TCRdb ran MiXCR on the 5' RACE reads. The top ten hold under 2.5% of the sample, which has fewer than 100,000 distinct CDR3 sequences, approximately 13% seen once. Input material: whole blood. The origin of the receptors is an adult who was a healthcare worker with PCR-confirmed SARS-CoV-2 infection or an uninfected control (not recorded which).

This clonotype was counted between two and nine times. The chain links TRBV11-2 to TRBJ2-3; 9 bases map to TRBD2. The CDR3 contains 15 residues. J gave up 0 bases and V 3 bases, and 1 base lay outside the gene matches. The germline V gene encodes CDR1 SGHAT and CDR2 FQNNGV. CDR3 loop: CASSFSGGSTDTQYF. In nucleotides, the CDR3 is TGTGCCAGCAGCTTTAGCGGGGGTAGCACAGATACGCAGTATTTT.

The rearrangement links TRBV6-6 to TRBJ1-2; D unclear. Per germline, CDR1 MNHNY and CDR2 SVGAGI (reference sequence). V gave up 6 bases and J gave up 7 bases, with 27 bases separating them. The CDR3 consists of 17 residues. The CDR3 region is CASRPGSFGYLLVGYTF. The CDR3 coding sequence is TGTGCCAGCAGACCCGGAAGTTTTGGGTACCTTTTGGTTGGCTACACCTTC.

The genes are TRBV20-1 and TRBJ2-7, with 13 bases aligning to TRBD2. The V gene end was trimmed by 3 bases and the J gene end by 12 bases; junction bases not matched to a gene: 11. CDR1 is DFQATT and CDR2 is SNEGSKA in the germline V gene (reference sequence). There are 14 residues in the CDR3. This chain's CDR3 is CSASVPGLAGSGYF. The CDR3 DNA sequence: TGCAGTGCTAGTGTTCCGGGACTAGCGGGGAGTGGGTACTTC.

This clonotype was found once. The rearrangement joins TRBV29-1 to TRBJ2-7; 8 nucleotides align to TRBD2. Trimming removed 6 bases from V and 7 bases from J; junction bases left unmatched: 8. The CDR3 spans 12 residues. CDR1 and CDR2 from the germline V gene are SQVTM and ANQGSEA. As DNA, the CDR3 is TGCAGCGTCGCAGCGGGGGTAGGGGAGCAGTACTTC. Translated: CSVAAGVGEQYF.

This clonotype was seen only a few times. The genes are TRBV13 and TRBJ1-2; perhaps TRBD1 as D (5 bases). From germline, CDR1 is PRHDT and CDR2 FYEKMQ (reference sequence). V was shortened by 0 bases and J by 12 bases, with 11 bases between the two germline ends. The CDR3 is 12 residues long. Here the CDR3 reads CASSLGSGTDTF. In DNA form, the CDR3 reads TGTGCCAGCAGCTTAGGATCCGGGACGGACACCTTC.

The chain joins TRBV6-5 to TRBJ1-5, with D unresolved. Germline loops: CDR1 MNHEY, CDR2 SVGAGI. Between the trimmed V and J ends, which lost 0 bases and 3 bases, there was a span of 6 bases. The CDR3 is made up of 14 amino acids. The chain's CDR3 is CASSYSQANQPQHF. The DNA of the CDR3 is TGTGCCAGCAGTTACTCCCAGGCCAATCAGCCCCAGCATTTT.

The chain has TRBV6-6 and TRBJ1-1; 9 bases are a match to TRBD1. J gave up 4 bases and V 4 bases, and 4 bases lay outside the gene matches. CDR1 and CDR2 from the germline V gene are MNHNY and SVGAGI (reference sequence). CDR3 length: 14 residues. CDR3 loop: CASSSGTGITEAFF. Written as DNA, the CDR3 is TGTGCCAGCAGTTCCGGGACAGGGATCACTGAAGCTTTCTTT.

At least ten counts were recorded for this clonotype. The chain joins TRBV5-1 to TRBJ2-1; TRBD2 might be the D (6 bases). CDR1 and CDR2 (germline): SGHRS, YFSETQ. The CDR3 extends over 12 amino acids. Trimming shortened V by 4 bases and J by 8 bases, and 10 bases separated the two germline ends. In DNA, the CDR3 is TGCGCCAGCAGCCCGGACTATTATGAGCAGTTCTTC. Protein sequence: CASSPDYYEQFF.

This clonotype was seen more than once but under ten times. The chain couples TRBV5-1 to TRBJ2-1; D uncertain. This CDR3 has 11 residues. CDR1 is SGHRS, CDR2 YFSETQ, per germline. The germline V and J ends were trimmed by 6 bases and 9 bases, with 10 bases remaining between them. CDR3 in amino acids: CASNAQGEQFF. DNA for the CDR3: TGCGCCAGCAACGCGCAAGGTGAGCAGTTCTTC. Variable domain in full (rest from reference TRBV5-1 and TRBJ2-1): KAGVTQTPRYLIKTRGQQVTLSCSPISGHRSVSWYQQTPGQGLQFLFEYFSETQRNKGNFPGRFSGRQFSNSRSEMNVSTLELGDSALYLCASNAQGEQFFGPGTRLTVL.

This clonotype has a handful of counts. V usage is TRBV11-3 and J usage is TRBJ2-3; no clear D. The ends were cut back, 1 base at V and 4 bases at J, with 6 bases in the middle. Germline V CDR1 and CDR2: SGHNT, YENEEA. The CDR3 runs 13 residues. The CDR3 reads CASSLAGPDTQYF. CDR3 bases: TGTGCCAGCAGCTTAGCAGGACCAGATACGCAGTATTTT.

The rearrangement uses TRBV29-1 and TRBJ2-7; the match to TRBD1 covers 7 bases. This CDR3 has 14 residues. CDR1 is SQVTM, CDR2 ANQGSEA, per germline. The V and J ends lost 6 bases and 2 bases, in that order; junction bases with no gene match: 10. The DNA of the CDR3 is TGCAGCGTCGCCAAACAGGGGCGGACCTACGAGCAGTACTTC. It encodes CSVAKQGRTYEQYF.

This clonotype was seen ten or more times. The chain couples TRBV5-6 to TRBJ2-6, with D perhaps matching TRBD1 (5 bases). From germline, CDR1 is SGHDT and CDR2 YYEEEE. This CDR3 region has 17 residues. The ends were cut back, 4 bases at V and 0 bases at J, with 14 bases in the middle. CDR3 sequence reads: CASSPQGYYSGANVLTF. The CDR3 region has the DNA TGTGCCAGCAGCCCGCAGGGATACTACTCTGGGGCCAACGTCCTGACTTTC.

The gene calls are TRBV6-1 and TRBJ1-5; 10 nucleotides match TRBD1. The germline V gene encodes CDR1 MNHNS and CDR2 SASEGT. The CDR3 has 16 amino acids. V shed 6 bases and J 4 bases; nucleotides not matched to a gene: 9. CDR3 protein: CASRPLDRGVNQPQHF. CDR3 DNA: TGTGCCAGCAGGCCTCTGGACAGGGGGGTTAATCAGCCCCAGCATTTT.

There are many counts of this clonotype. The chain is built from TRBV7-2 and TRBJ1-1; D gene unclear. Germline V gene lookup returns CDR1 SGHTA and CDR2 FQGNSA. Trimming took off 3 bases at V and 2 bases at J, with 10 bases between the two ends. The CDR3 length is 14 residues. CDR3 protein: CASSFRSFNTEAFF. Here the CDR3 DNA reads TGTGCCAGCAGCTTTAGGAGTTTTAACACTGAAGCTTTCTTT.

In regard to this clonotype: This could be a read error, since a much larger clone is one nucleotide away. J is TRBJ1-2 and V is TRBV6-6, with D maybe TRBD1 (5 bases). Trimming left V 6 bases short and J 6 bases short, with 14 bases between. The CDR3 has 13 residues. Germline V gene sequence: CDR1 MNHNY, CDR2 SVGAGI (reference sequence). The CDR3 loop reads CASSPSGGHGYTF. The CDR3 coding sequence is TGTGCCAGCAGCCCGAGTGGGGGACATGGCTACACCTTC.

This clonotype was detected many times. The chain has TRBV24-1 and TRBJ2-2; D remains unclear. The CDR3 consists of 14 residues. The germline V gene has CDR1 KGHDR and CDR2 SFDVKD. Between the trimmed V and J ends, which lost 1 base and 6 bases, there was a span of 8 bases. The CDR3 DNA reads TGTGCCACCAGTGATTTCACCGGCGCCGGGGAGCTGTTTTTT. Amino acid sequence: CATSDFTGAGELFF.

This clonotype was found many times. The junction shows a germline mismatch at one end, possibly a read error. The rearrangement joins TRBV28 to TRBJ1-5, with a weak D call TRBD1 (5 bases). The CDR3 is 15 residues long. Germline V gene data show CDR1 as MDHEN and CDR2 as SYDVKM. The chain's CDR3 is CASRLFWDSNQPQHF. The CDR3 nucleotides read TGTGCCAGCAGATTATTTTGGGACAGCAATCAGCCCCAGCATTTT.

This sequence joins TRBV29-1 and TRBJ1-1, with a tentative D call TRBD1 (6 bases). The CDR3 runs to 12 residues. Germline CDR1 is SQVTM and CDR2 is ANQGSEA. V lost 6 bases and J 10 bases, leaving 18 bases between the germline ends. CDR3: CSVERDKRGAFF. CDR3 nucleotide sequence: TGCAGCGTCGAACGGGACAAAAGGGGAGCTTTCTTT. Complete variable domain (other parts from reference TRBV29-1 and TRBJ1-1): SAVISQKPSRDICQRGTSLTIQCQVDSQVTMMFWYRQQPGQSLTLIATANQGSEATYESGFVIDKFPISRPNLTFSTLTVSNMSPEDSSIYLCSVERDKRGAFFGQGTRLTVV.